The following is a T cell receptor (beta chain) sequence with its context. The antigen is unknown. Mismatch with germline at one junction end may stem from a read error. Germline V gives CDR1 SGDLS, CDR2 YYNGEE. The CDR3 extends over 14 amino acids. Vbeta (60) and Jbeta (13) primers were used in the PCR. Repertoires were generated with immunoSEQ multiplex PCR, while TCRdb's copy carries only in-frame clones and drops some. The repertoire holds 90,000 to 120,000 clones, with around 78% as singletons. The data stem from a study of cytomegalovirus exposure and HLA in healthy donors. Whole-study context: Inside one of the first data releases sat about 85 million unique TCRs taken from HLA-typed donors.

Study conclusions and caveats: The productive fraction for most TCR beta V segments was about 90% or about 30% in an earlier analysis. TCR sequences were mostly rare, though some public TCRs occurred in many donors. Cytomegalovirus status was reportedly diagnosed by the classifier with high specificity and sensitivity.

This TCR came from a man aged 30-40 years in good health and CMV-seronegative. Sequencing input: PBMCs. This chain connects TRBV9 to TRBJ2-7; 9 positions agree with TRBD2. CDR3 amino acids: CASNVSGGTYEQYF. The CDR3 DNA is TGTGCCAGCAACGTAAGCGGGGGGACGTACGAGCAGTACTTC.